This T cell receptor beta chain came from a study of cytomegalovirus exposure and HLA in healthy donors. Study observations and caveats: According to a subsequent analysis, TCR clusters identified in the first cohort showed a tendency to co-occur across the 100 to 150 validation repertoires. According to reports, the classifier identified cytomegalovirus status with high specificity and sensitivity.

With respect to this clone: The target antigen is unknown.

The method was immunoSEQ multiplex PCR; TCRdb's version includes in-frame clones alone and lacks a portion of them. The table records 260,000 or so clones, 90% of them present only once. Trimming pared 6 bases from V and 1 base from J, leaving 16 bases between. The CDR3 is 15 residues long. The V gene's germline CDR1 is SGHVS and CDR2 FQNEAQ. The sequenced material came from PBMCs. The clonotype comes from a young woman in good health and CMV-seronegative. The rearrangement links TRBV7-8 to TRBJ2-7; D perhaps matches TRBD2 (6 bases). The CDR3 DNA reads TGTGCCAGCAGTGGCCGGGGGTCCTTATCCTACGAGCAGTACTTC. It translates to CASSGRGSLSYEQYF.